This T cell receptor (beta chain) was obtained from a study of early T cells in non-severe SARS-CoV-2 infection. Study-level background: Whole-blood bulk RNA, unsorted, was sequenced, and chains were unpaired.

TCRdb passed the 5' RACE reads through MiXCR, listing each CDR3 protein once. The repertoire includes tens of thousands of distinct CDR3 sequences, roughly 9.2% of them detected once, and 4.2% sits in the top ten. Overall study findings and caveats: Database matching using VDJdb favored anti-spike CD8 responses, with private and CD4 specificities left missing.

Details on this clonotype: Its antigen is currently unknown.

This CDR3 has 13 residues. Germline lookup yields CDR1 SQVTM and CDR2 ANQGSEA. The V end lost 7 bases, the J end lost 0 bases, and 13 bases lay between the germline ends. This TCR was sampled from an adult who was a healthcare worker with PCR-confirmed SARS-CoV-2 infection or an uninfected control (not recorded which). Sequences were obtained from whole blood. V and J are TRBV29-1 and TRBJ2-7; TRBD1 or TRBD2 may be the D gene (6 bases each). The CDR3: CSAEGGNSYEQYF. In nucleotides, the CDR3 is TGCAGCGCCGAGGGGGGTAACTCCTACGAGCAGTACTTC.